This TCR beta chain came from a study of blood T cell repertoires in COVID-19. This clone has just one count. Per the germline V gene, CDR1 is SGHRS and CDR2 is YFSETQ. CDR3 length: 16 amino acids. V gave up 4 bases and J gave up 4 bases; unmatched junction bases: 11. Sequenced by immunoSEQ multiplex PCR; TCRdb stores in-frame clones only, minus some. Among 400,000 or so clones listed, less than 95% were seen once. The J gene is TRBJ1-2, the V gene TRBV5-1; 9 bases are a match to TRBD1. The receptor was isolated from a man younger than 35 who had recovered from COVID-19. The sequenced sample consisted of PBMCs or T cells enriched from blood (not recorded which). CDR3 nucleotides: TGCGCCAGCAGCCCGCCGGGGACAGGGATGGTCTATGGCTACACCTTC. Translating it yields CASSPPGTGMVYGYTF.